The rows below give T cell receptor beta chains drawn from one sample of a study of shared clonotypes between healthy human individuals. TCRdb's table, derived via immunoSEQ multiplex PCR, lists solely in-frame clones and lacks some. The profile shows 2 million to 2.5 million clones, roughly 95% of them singletons. Specimen: naive CD8+ T cells sorted from blood. These TCRs come from a man in his late teens or twenties in good health. Both conserved end residues are part of each CDR3. The order of the fields is D gene, clone size, V gene, J gene, CDR3 protein, CDR3 DNA. The D gene is left open where the match is weak. Clone size appears in some rows only: once, few, many, or a class for an expanded clone.

d_call: -; clone_size: -; v_call: TRBV27; j_call: TRBJ1-6; cdr3_aa: CASSPLGSSYNSPLHF; cdr3_nt: TGTGCCAGCAGCCCCCTTGGTAGCTCCTATAATTCACCCCTCCACTTT
d_call: -; clone_size: -; v_call: TRBV5-1; j_call: TRBJ2-7; cdr3_aa: CASTLWGSDEQYF; cdr3_nt: TGCGCCAGCACTTTGTGGGGATCGGACGAGCAGTACTTC
d_call: -; clone_size: -; v_call: TRBV15; j_call: TRBJ2-7; cdr3_aa: CATSRGRNLLEQYF; cdr3_nt: TGTGCCACCAGCAGAGGGAGGAATCTTCTCGAGCAGTACTTC
d_call: TRBD1; clone_size: -; v_call: TRBV19; j_call: TRBJ1-1; cdr3_aa: CASSIQGAGNTEAFF; cdr3_nt: TGTGCCAGTAGTATACAGGGGGCTGGGAACACTGAAGCTTTCTTT
d_call: TRBD1; clone_size: -; v_call: TRBV6-4; j_call: TRBJ2-4; cdr3_aa: CASSDKQGVAKNIQYF; cdr3_nt: TGTGCCAGCAGTGACAAACAGGGGGTAGCCAAAAACATTCAGTACTTC
d_call: TRBD1; clone_size: -; v_call: TRBV29-1; j_call: TRBJ1-2; cdr3_aa: CSVDLGTVGYTF; cdr3_nt: TGCAGCGTTGACCTCGGGACAGTTGGCTACACCTTC
d_call: -; clone_size: once; v_call: TRBV9; j_call: TRBJ2-1; cdr3_aa: CASSVALNEQFF; cdr3_nt: TGTGCCAGCAGCGTAGCTCTCAATGAGCAGTTCTTC
d_call: -; clone_size: -; v_call: TRBV27; j_call: TRBJ2-1; cdr3_aa: CASLGDNEQFF; cdr3_nt: TGTGCCAGCCTGGGGGACAATGAGCAGTTCTTC
d_call: -; clone_size: -; v_call: TRBV7-6; j_call: TRBJ2-7; cdr3_aa: CASSLGLGVSSYEQYF; cdr3_nt: TGTGCCAGCAGCTTAGGTCTCGGAGTAAGCTCCTACGAGCAGTACTTC
d_call: -; clone_size: -; v_call: TRBV27; j_call: TRBJ2-7; cdr3_aa: CASSLGPTYEQYF; cdr3_nt: TGTGCCAGCAGCTTGGGACCTACCTACGAGCAGTACTTC
d_call: TRBD1; clone_size: -; v_call: TRBV28; j_call: TRBJ2-7; cdr3_aa: CASSFRDRAAHEQYF; cdr3_nt: TGTGCCAGCAGTTTCCGGGACAGGGCGGCACACGAGCAGTACTTC
d_call: -; clone_size: -; v_call: TRBV18; j_call: TRBJ2-3; cdr3_aa: CASSPSLWESTDTQYF; cdr3_nt: TGTGCCAGCTCACCATCTCTCTGGGAAAGCACAGATACGCAGTATTTT
d_call: TRBD2; clone_size: once; v_call: TRBV15; j_call: TRBJ2-1; cdr3_aa: CATRDGRSSYNGQFF; cdr3_nt: TGTGCCACCAGAGACGGGAGGAGCTCCTACAATGGGCAGTTCTTC
d_call: -; clone_size: -; v_call: TRBV4-1; j_call: TRBJ1-3; cdr3_aa: CASSHRGGGNTIYF; cdr3_nt: TGCGCCAGCAGCCACCGGGGCGGGGGAAACACCATATATTTT
d_call: -; clone_size: -; v_call: TRBV6-5; j_call: TRBJ1-2; cdr3_aa: CASSYGRNYGYTF; cdr3_nt: TGTGCCAGCAGTTACGGGCGAAACTATGGCTACACCTTC
d_call: -; clone_size: -; v_call: TRBV4-1; j_call: TRBJ2-7; cdr3_aa: CASSPLNRVHEQYF; cdr3_nt: TGCGCCAGCAGCCCCCTGAACAGGGTCCACGAGCAGTACTTC
d_call: -; clone_size: -; v_call: TRBV6-1; j_call: TRBJ2-2; cdr3_aa: CASSELDVGTLPTGELFF; cdr3_nt: TGTGCCAGCAGTGAACTTGATGTGGGGACCCTACCCACCGGGGAGCTGTTTTTT
d_call: -; clone_size: -; v_call: TRBV19; j_call: TRBJ2-1; cdr3_aa: CASSVAGLYNEQFF; cdr3_nt: TGTGCCAGTAGTGTGGCGGGGTTGTACAATGAGCAGTTCTTC
d_call: TRBD2; clone_size: -; v_call: TRBV27; j_call: TRBJ2-3; cdr3_aa: CASIGTSGSSTDTQYF; cdr3_nt: TGTGCCAGCATCGGAACTAGCGGGAGTAGCACAGATACGCAGTATTTT
d_call: -; clone_size: -; v_call: TRBV6-6; j_call: TRBJ1-1; cdr3_aa: CATRQEGTTEAFF; cdr3_nt: TGTGCCACTAGACAGGAGGGGACCACTGAAGCTTTCTTT
d_call: -; clone_size: -; v_call: TRBV6-1; j_call: TRBJ1-4; cdr3_aa: CASSELRGGNEKLFF; cdr3_nt: TGTGCCAGCAGTGAATTGAGAGGAGGAAATGAAAAACTGTTTTTT
d_call: -; clone_size: -; v_call: TRBV29-1; j_call: TRBJ2-1; cdr3_aa: CSVWTQSSYNEQFF; cdr3_nt: TGCAGCGTTTGGACCCAGAGCTCCTACAATGAGCAGTTCTTC
d_call: -; clone_size: -; v_call: TRBV6-5; j_call: TRBJ1-4; cdr3_aa: CASSSGQFGDEKLFF; cdr3_nt: TGTGCCAGCAGCTCAGGACAGTTTGGGGATGAAAAACTGTTTTTT
d_call: -; clone_size: -; v_call: TRBV5-4; j_call: TRBJ1-2; cdr3_aa: CASSADITGGYTF; cdr3_nt: TGTGCCAGCAGCGCGGACATTACGGGAGGCTACACCTTC
d_call: -; clone_size: -; v_call: TRBV14; j_call: TRBJ2-3; cdr3_aa: CASSQMEGMVDTQYF; cdr3_nt: TGTGCCAGCAGCCAGATGGAGGGAATGGTGGATACGCAGTATTTT
d_call: TRBD2; clone_size: -; v_call: TRBV10-3; j_call: TRBJ2-1; cdr3_aa: CAISEPGGPSYNEQFF; cdr3_nt: TGTGCCATCAGTGAGCCGGGGGGACCCAGCTACAATGAGCAGTTCTTC
d_call: -; clone_size: once; v_call: TRBV5-4; j_call: TRBJ2-7; cdr3_aa: CASSLGGYEQYF; cdr3_nt: TGTGCCAGCAGCTTAGGAGGGTACGAGCAGTACTTC
d_call: -; clone_size: -; v_call: TRBV7-9; j_call: TRBJ2-5; cdr3_aa: CASSRGGVMETQYF; cdr3_nt: TGTGCCAGCAGCAGGGGTGGGGTGATGGAGACCCAGTACTTC
d_call: TRBD1; clone_size: -; v_call: TRBV25-1; j_call: TRBJ2-5; cdr3_aa: CASTTRGRETQYF; cdr3_nt: TGTGCCAGCACCACCAGGGGGCGGGAGACCCAGTACTTC
d_call: TRBD1; clone_size: -; v_call: TRBV13; j_call: TRBJ1-1; cdr3_aa: CASSLLWDREGEAFF; cdr3_nt: TGTGCCAGCAGCTTACTCTGGGACAGGGAGGGTGAAGCTTTCTTT
d_call: -; clone_size: -; v_call: TRBV2; j_call: TRBJ2-4; cdr3_aa: CASSVQDSKNIQYF; cdr3_nt: TGTGCCAGCAGTGTGCAGGACAGTAAAAACATTCAGTACTTC
d_call: -; clone_size: -; v_call: TRBV4-3; j_call: TRBJ2-2; cdr3_aa: CASSQDPSWANTGELFF; cdr3_nt: TGCGCCAGCAGCCAAGATCCCTCCTGGGCGAACACCGGGGAGCTGTTTTTT
d_call: -; clone_size: -; v_call: TRBV6-4; j_call: TRBJ1-1; cdr3_aa: CASSDRNTGRNTEAFF; cdr3_nt: TGTGCCAGCAGTGATCGAAATACAGGGAGGAACACTGAAGCTTTCTTT
d_call: TRBD2; clone_size: -; v_call: TRBV4-3; j_call: TRBJ2-7; cdr3_aa: CASSQVWGSGREASYEQYF; cdr3_nt: TGCGCCAGCAGCCAAGTTTGGGGTAGCGGGAGAGAGGCCTCCTACGAGCAGTACTTC
d_call: TRBD2; clone_size: -; v_call: TRBV5-1; j_call: TRBJ2-3; cdr3_aa: CASSLERGGTDTQYF; cdr3_nt: TGCGCCAGCAGCTTAGAGCGGGGGGGCACAGATACGCAGTATTTT
d_call: -; clone_size: once; v_call: TRBV2; j_call: TRBJ2-1; cdr3_aa: CASLDYYNEQFF; cdr3_nt: TGTGCCAGCTTGGACTACTACAATGAGCAGTTCTTC
d_call: -; clone_size: -; v_call: TRBV6-6; j_call: TRBJ2-1; cdr3_aa: CASSYVGNEQFF; cdr3_nt: TGTGCCAGCAGTTACGTTGGGAATGAGCAGTTCTTC
d_call: TRBD2; clone_size: once; v_call: TRBV4-1; j_call: TRBJ2-5; cdr3_aa: CASSQEPLAGTETQYF; cdr3_nt: TGCGCCAGCAGCCAAGAGCCACTAGCGGGGACGGAGACCCAGTACTTC
d_call: -; clone_size: -; v_call: TRBV6-1; j_call: TRBJ2-7; cdr3_aa: CATSFQGGLYEQYF; cdr3_nt: TGTGCCACCTCATTTCAGGGTGGACTCTACGAGCAGTACTTC
d_call: -; clone_size: -; v_call: TRBV5-1; j_call: TRBJ1-1; cdr3_aa: CASSLEGQMNTEAFF; cdr3_nt: TGCGCCAGCAGCTTGGAAGGACAAATGAACACTGAAGCTTTCTTT
d_call: TRBD1; clone_size: -; v_call: TRBV2; j_call: TRBJ2-7; cdr3_aa: CASSITGAGYEQYF; cdr3_nt: TGTGCCAGCAGTATCACAGGGGCGGGCTACGAGCAGTACTTC
d_call: TRBD1; clone_size: -; v_call: TRBV5-6; j_call: TRBJ2-7; cdr3_aa: CASSWDRVHEQYF; cdr3_nt: TGTGCCAGCAGCTGGGACAGGGTACACGAGCAGTACTTC
d_call: -; clone_size: -; v_call: TRBV18; j_call: TRBJ2-3; cdr3_aa: CASSTSDTQYF; cdr3_nt: TGTGCCAGCTCAACTTCAGATACGCAGTATTTT
d_call: TRBD2; clone_size: -; v_call: TRBV27; j_call: TRBJ2-1; cdr3_aa: CASSPSGVAGEGEQFF; cdr3_nt: TGTGCCAGCAGTCCCTCCGGGGTGGCGGGGGAAGGGGAGCAGTTCTTC
d_call: -; clone_size: -; v_call: TRBV5-6; j_call: TRBJ1-5; cdr3_aa: CASSFSGAGQPQHF; cdr3_nt: TGTGCCAGCAGCTTCTCAGGGGCCGGTCAGCCCCAGCATTTT
d_call: -; clone_size: -; v_call: TRBV10-2; j_call: TRBJ1-1; cdr3_aa: CASSESIQVNTEAFF; cdr3_nt: TGCGCCAGCAGTGAGTCGATACAAGTGAACACTGAAGCTTTCTTT
d_call: -; clone_size: -; v_call: TRBV6-5; j_call: TRBJ2-7; cdr3_aa: CASSYSGRAHEQYF; cdr3_nt: TGTGCCAGCAGTTACTCGGGCAGGGCCCACGAGCAGTACTTC
d_call: -; clone_size: few; v_call: TRBV10-3; j_call: TRBJ2-7; cdr3_aa: CAISESGGTYEQYF; cdr3_nt: TGTGCCATCAGTGAGTCGGGAGGTACCTACGAGCAGTACTTC
d_call: TRBD2; clone_size: -; v_call: TRBV10-3; j_call: TRBJ2-2; cdr3_aa: CAISESLAGGIGELFF; cdr3_nt: TGTGCCATCAGTGAGTCGCTAGCGGGAGGGATCGGGGAGCTGTTTTTT
d_call: TRBD1; clone_size: -; v_call: TRBV4-1; j_call: TRBJ2-3; cdr3_aa: CASSQDPGQGVTDTQYF; cdr3_nt: TGCGCCAGCAGCCAAGATCCGGGACAGGGGGTGACAGATACGCAGTATTTT
d_call: -; clone_size: -; v_call: TRBV29-1; j_call: TRBJ2-7; cdr3_aa: CSVERDINEQYF; cdr3_nt: TGCAGCGTTGAACGGGACATCAACGAGCAGTACTTC